This TCR beta chain is from a study of cytomegalovirus exposure and HLA in healthy donors (dated by TCRdb to between 2016 and 2019). A note on the overall study: An earlier analysis of approximately 640 of the donors reported 250 to 300 Gb of sequence data and 100 million to 140 million unique TCR beta sequences from 150 million to 200 million T cells. About 300 gigabases of sequencing data and around 87 million unique TCR sequences were included in an early release covering roughly 700 HLA-typed donors. Of the roughly 430 genotyped donors, 81% fell in the genetic ancestry cluster associated with self-reported Caucasian donors. The study was designed to test whether signatures of past pathogen exposure could be identified by cataloging public T cell receptors. The study profiled the T cell repertoires of under 700 subjects by immunosequencing and related them to cytomegalovirus serostatus. In addition to the first cohort of 500 to 850 subjects, a separate validation cohort of 120 different subjects was used. The study combined high-throughput TCR immunosequencing, statistical association of individual TCRs with disease status, and machine learning to predict cytomegalovirus infection status. To study patterns of TCR occurrence, a later analysis re-analyzed previously published TCR beta repertoires from several hundred donors and added high-resolution HLA genotyping. Rather than drawing on any new phenotypic data, the later analysis identified candidate immune exposures from TCR beta sequences and the way those sequences occurred across donors. In an earlier analysis of 587 of the donors, high-throughput TCR beta sequencing was used to judge whether each TCR beta V gene segment behaved as functional or pseudogenic. Donor age, sex, ethnicity and CMV serostatus were compiled alongside the repertoire data. In a later genetic analysis, genome-wide SNP genotypes for about 65% of the roughly 670 donors were used, and that subset was treated as a discovery cohort. Every discovery cohort repertoire had been produced on one sequencing platform. Class I and class II HLA loci were covered by the typing at four-digit resolution. The number of donors typed differed by locus, with roughly 620-630 for A, B, C, DRB1 and DQB1, roughly 520 for DQA1, about 610 for DPA1, and some 470 for DPB1. Several DR-DQ haplotypes were treated as single units for association and clustering because of strong linkage in the cohort. Among 398 genotyped donors of the cohort, an average of about 240,000 unique TCR beta nucleotide sequences were sequenced per donor, roughly a sixth of them non-productive.

CDR1 and CDR2 (MNHEY, SMNVEV) derive from the germline V gene (reference sequence). The CDR3 contains 17 residues, cysteine and phenylalanine counted. CDR3 DNA only is kept here, 51 bases in frame from base 1. Compared with germline, V lacks 6 bases and J lacks 1 base; bases without a gene match: 12. The cohort consisted of 670 or so healthy bone marrow donors. All cohort members were sampled while nominally healthy, although unrecorded immune exposures were likely present. The donor tested CMV seronegative and was one of the 352 seronegative cohort members. Each donor provided a peripheral blood sample, and peripheral blood mononuclear cells were used for TCR beta sequencing. Genomic DNA extraction from the blood cell samples was performed with the Qiagen DNeasy Blood Extraction Kit. The library was made by the immunoSEQ multiplex PCR assay. For the multiplex PCR, a mixture combining 60 forward primers for TCR Vbeta segments and 13 reverse primers for TCR Jbeta segments was used. A multiplex PCR assay on genomic DNA amplified the CDR3 region of rearranged TCR beta genes. Amplified TCR beta libraries were sequenced as 87-base-pair reads on the Illumina HiSeq System. On the authors' methods: In a later analysis, approximately 74 million unique TCR beta chains were counted across the roughly 670 repertoires, and roughly 10 million of these chains were shared by at least two donors. Raw reads were error-corrected and collapsed into unique sequences with a nearest-neighbor algorithm that merged closely related sequences to remove PCR and sequencing errors. Alignment of CDR3 sequences to IMGT reference sequences was used to assign V, D and J gene segments. For a sequence to be retained, a match of at least six nucleotides was required to both a V gene segment and a J gene segment. A rearrangement was called productive if the CDR3 had no stop codons and remained in frame with V and J, and every other rearrangement was called non-productive. CDR3 was defined by IMGT convention, running from the second conserved V-encoded cysteine to the conserved J-encoded phenylalanine. Sequences without an unambiguous match to a single V gene segment were excluded from the earlier analysis of a few hundred of the donors. In an earlier analysis of a few hundred of the donors, V segments were called functional above 56.7% productive rearrangements and were called segregating when the between-donor standard deviation exceeded 5%. To diagnose cytomegalovirus status from the catalog of TCR beta chain sequences, a statistical classification framework was built. V and J gene assignment, in a later analysis, came from comparing TCR nucleotide sequences with IMGT/GENE-DB human TR gene sequences. In a later analysis, CDR3 sequences and most-parsimonious VDJ recombination scenarios were assigned using the TCRdist pipeline. In a later analysis, every TCR beta chain was defined by the combination of its CDR3 amino acid sequence and its V-gene family, and reads without a unique V-gene family were dropped. In a later analysis, several hundred highly shared, low-generation-probability nucleotide sequences were removed to address suspected cross-contamination and a sequencing artifact. In a later analysis, a clonal expansion index was calculated for each public chain from normalized within-repertoire ranks of inferred template counts. Generation probabilities in a later analysis came from a VDJ recombination model fitted to out-of-frame rearrangements, and those results were checked against IGoR. Hypergeometric tests were used in a later analysis to score TCR-TCR, TCR-HLA and TCR-CMV co-occurrence, with a repertoire-size bias correction applied to the TCR pairs. A later analysis estimated false discovery rates by permuting HLA or CMV assignments 20 times. In a later analysis, co-occurring TCRs were grouped using DBSCAN, and TCRdist sequence similarity was added for clustering within HLA-allele-positive subsets. For co-occurrence clustering, repertoires with fewer than 30,000 or more than 120,000 public chains were excluded, along with roughly 5 repertoires with anomalous nucleotide sharing. The clones in this table, taken by TCRdb from immuneACCESS, are in-frame only. Not every clone is retained; where verified, under half of the shortfall comes from an unresolved V gene, and the cause of the rest is unknown. V, J and clone size are those of that table, while D and trimming were read from the DNA. Within this sample are 110,000 or so clones, with roughly four fifths of them counted one time only. Of the sample, roughly 2.6% is held by the ten largest clones.

Beyond this particular receptor, the publication reports: Specific HLA alleles were associated with 15,000 to 20,000 TCR beta sequences at a false discovery rate of 0.05 in a later analysis. Because some donors lacked HLA typing at each locus, the association tests relied only on the typed subset. According to the authors, the approach could potentially be generalized to other disease states and immunological phenotypes. A later analysis found that TCR association rates varied across HLA loci, with DRB1 alleles showing the most associated TCRs and HLA-C alleles the fewest. In a later analysis, HLA-associated TCR beta chains showed more clonal expansion and lower generation probabilities than non-associated chains that were equally common. Roughly uniform sequencing depth across donors was assumed in presence/absence analyses, although this assumption may not hold. The sequencing pipeline was judged likely to have produced a cluster of highly shared sequence variants as a technical artifact. The study gave a list of 150 to 200 TCR beta chains associated with cytomegalovirus. When HLA alleles, especially DR and DQ, strongly co-occurred, attributing TCR associations to individual alleles was difficult. In both the original and validation cohorts, the classifier was reported to diagnose cytomegalovirus status with high specificity and sensitivity. About 17 rarely observed V segments, including chromosome 9 orphons, were excluded from the earlier analysis of about 500 of the donors because counts were too low. This cohort had only TCR beta chains sequenced, and the lack of alpha or paired-chain data limited which features could be detected. Linkage disequilibrium might explain the correlated functional status among segregating V segments, but an unknown experimental factor could not be ruled out. The only immune exposure information available for the cohort was CMV serostatus. Some IMGT-functional V segments, including TRBV6-2 and TRBV6-3, could not be told apart with the 87-base-pair reads, so those segments were excluded. In a later genetic analysis, a missense DCLRE1C variant was associated with V-gene and J-gene trimming of TCR beta chains, and the association was replicated in an independent cohort. A later genetic analysis reported fewer N-insertions in productive TCRs among donors in an Asian-associated ancestry cluster than the roughly 640-donor mean. In vitro tests confirmed that a few of the cytomegalovirus-associated TCR beta chains recognize cytomegalovirus antigens. A further reported finding was that TCR beta sequences accurately predicted the HLA-A and HLA-B alleles for most subjects in the first cohort. Most TCR sequences were seen in very few donors, while some public TCRs were found in many individuals. Most CMV-associated TCR beta chains appeared to be HLA-restricted in a later analysis, and the HLA associations seemed to be driven largely by CMV exposure. Several of the top co-occurrence clusters appeared to be linked to parvovirus B19, influenza, CMV and Epstein-Barr virus, according to a later analysis. In an earlier analysis of about 600 of the donors, most TCR beta V segments appeared in productive rearrangements about 90% or about 30% of the time, broadly matching IMGT annotations.

Concerning this clone: No cognate antigen has been identified for it. Base qualities are missing; no much larger clone stands one base away.

The TCR sequence derives from a young woman in good health and CMV-seronegative. The V and J genes are TRBV27 and TRBJ1-5, with TRBD1 identical over 7 junction bases. Sequenced sample: PBMCs. DNA sequence: TGTGCCAGCAGAGAATACTCGGGACAGACGAGCAATCAGCCCCAGCATTTT. This is translated as CASREYSGQTSNQPQHF.